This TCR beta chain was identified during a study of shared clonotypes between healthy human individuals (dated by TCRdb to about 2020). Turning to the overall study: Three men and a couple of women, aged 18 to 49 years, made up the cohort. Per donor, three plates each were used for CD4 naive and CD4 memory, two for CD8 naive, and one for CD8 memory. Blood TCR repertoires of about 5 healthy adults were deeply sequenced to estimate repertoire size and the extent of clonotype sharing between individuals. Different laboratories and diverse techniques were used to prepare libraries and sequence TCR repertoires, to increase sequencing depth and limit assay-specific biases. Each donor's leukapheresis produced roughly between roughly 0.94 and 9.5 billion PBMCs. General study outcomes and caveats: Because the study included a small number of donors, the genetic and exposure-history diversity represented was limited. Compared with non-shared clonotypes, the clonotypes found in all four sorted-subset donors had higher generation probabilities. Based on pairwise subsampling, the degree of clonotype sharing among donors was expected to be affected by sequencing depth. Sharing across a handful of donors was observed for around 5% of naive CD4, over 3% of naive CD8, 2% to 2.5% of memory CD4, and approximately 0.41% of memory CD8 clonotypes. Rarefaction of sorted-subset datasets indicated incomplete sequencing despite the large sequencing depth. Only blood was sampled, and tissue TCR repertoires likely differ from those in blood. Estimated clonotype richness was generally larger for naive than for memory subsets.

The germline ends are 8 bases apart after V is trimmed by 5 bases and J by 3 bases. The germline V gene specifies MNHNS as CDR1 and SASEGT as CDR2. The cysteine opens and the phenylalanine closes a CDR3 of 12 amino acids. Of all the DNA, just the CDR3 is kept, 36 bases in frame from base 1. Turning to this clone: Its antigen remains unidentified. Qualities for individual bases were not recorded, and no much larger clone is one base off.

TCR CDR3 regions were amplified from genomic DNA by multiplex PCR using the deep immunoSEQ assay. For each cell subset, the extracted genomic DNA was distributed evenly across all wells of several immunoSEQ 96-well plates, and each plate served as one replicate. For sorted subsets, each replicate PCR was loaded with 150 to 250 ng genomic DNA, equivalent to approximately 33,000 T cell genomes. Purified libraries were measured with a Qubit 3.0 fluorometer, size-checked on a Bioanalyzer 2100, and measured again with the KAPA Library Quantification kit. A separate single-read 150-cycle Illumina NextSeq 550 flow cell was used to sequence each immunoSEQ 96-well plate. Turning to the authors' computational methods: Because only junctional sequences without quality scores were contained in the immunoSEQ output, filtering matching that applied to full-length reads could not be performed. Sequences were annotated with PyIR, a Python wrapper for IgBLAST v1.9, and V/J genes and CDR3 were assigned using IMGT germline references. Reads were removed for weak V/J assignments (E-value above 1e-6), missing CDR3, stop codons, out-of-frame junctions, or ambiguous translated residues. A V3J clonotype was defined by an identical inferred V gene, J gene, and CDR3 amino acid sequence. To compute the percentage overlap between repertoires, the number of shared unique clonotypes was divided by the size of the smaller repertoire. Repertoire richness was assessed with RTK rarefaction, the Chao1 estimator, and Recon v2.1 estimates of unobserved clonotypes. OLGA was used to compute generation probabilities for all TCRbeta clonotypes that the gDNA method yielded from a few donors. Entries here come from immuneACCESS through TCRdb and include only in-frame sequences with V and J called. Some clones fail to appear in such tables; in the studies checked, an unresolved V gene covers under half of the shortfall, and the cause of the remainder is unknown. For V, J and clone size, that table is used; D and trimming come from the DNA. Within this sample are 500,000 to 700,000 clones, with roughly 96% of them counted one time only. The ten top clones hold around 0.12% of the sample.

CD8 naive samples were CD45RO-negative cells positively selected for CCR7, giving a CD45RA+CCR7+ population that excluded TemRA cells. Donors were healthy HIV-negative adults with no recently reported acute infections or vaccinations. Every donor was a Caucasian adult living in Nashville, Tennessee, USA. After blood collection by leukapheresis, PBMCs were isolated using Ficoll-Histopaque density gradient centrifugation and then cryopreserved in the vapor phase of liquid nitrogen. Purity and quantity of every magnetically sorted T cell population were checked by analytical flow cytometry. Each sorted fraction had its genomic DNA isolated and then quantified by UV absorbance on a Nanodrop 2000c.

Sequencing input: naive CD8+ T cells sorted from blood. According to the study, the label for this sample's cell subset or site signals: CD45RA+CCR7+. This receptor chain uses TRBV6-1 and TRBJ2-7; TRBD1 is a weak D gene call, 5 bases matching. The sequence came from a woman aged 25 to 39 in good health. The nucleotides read TGTGCCAGCAGTTCAGGGAACTACGAGCAGTACTTC. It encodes CASSSGNYEQYF.